This TCR beta chain was profiled in a study of T cell responses to AZD1222 COVID-19 vaccine. The protocol was immunoSEQ multiplex PCR, while the TCRdb copy is restricted to in-frame clones and leaves out a portion. Of around 150,000 clones listed, approximately 90% are singletons. CDR1 and CDR2 from the germline V gene are MNHEY and SVGAGI. CDR3 size: 13 residues. V dropped 7 bases and J dropped 5; count of bases not matched to a gene: 7. Broader study findings: Baseline seropositivity characterized only a handful of AZD1222 recipients. Two AZD1222 doses significantly raised spike-specific TCR breadth and depth over controls.

Of note for this clone: The target antigen is unknown.

The source is an adult who received the AZD1222 COVID-19 vaccine. Here the sequenced sample was peripheral blood, taken 28 days after the second AZD1222 dose. V and J are TRBV6-5 and TRBJ1-2; 7 nucleotides line up with TRBD1. The CDR3 reads CASNRGGFYGYTF. The CDR3 DNA sequence: TGTGCCAGCAACAGGGGTGGTTTTTATGGCTACACCTTC.